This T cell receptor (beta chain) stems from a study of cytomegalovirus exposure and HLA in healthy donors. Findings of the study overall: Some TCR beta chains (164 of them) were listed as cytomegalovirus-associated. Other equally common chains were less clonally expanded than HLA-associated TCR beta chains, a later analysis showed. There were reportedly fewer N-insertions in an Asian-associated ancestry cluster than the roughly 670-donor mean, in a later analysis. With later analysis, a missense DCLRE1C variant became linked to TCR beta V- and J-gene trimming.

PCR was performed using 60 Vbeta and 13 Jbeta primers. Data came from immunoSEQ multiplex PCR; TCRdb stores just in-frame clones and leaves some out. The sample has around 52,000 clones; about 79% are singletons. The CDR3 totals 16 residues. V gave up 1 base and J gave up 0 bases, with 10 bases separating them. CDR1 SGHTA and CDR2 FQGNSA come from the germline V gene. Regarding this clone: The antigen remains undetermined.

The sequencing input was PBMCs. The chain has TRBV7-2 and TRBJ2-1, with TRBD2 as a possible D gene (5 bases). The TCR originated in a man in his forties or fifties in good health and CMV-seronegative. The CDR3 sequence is CASSLGMGSSYNEQFF. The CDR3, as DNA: TGTGCCAGCAGCTTAGGGATGGGGAGCTCCTACAATGAGCAGTTCTTC.